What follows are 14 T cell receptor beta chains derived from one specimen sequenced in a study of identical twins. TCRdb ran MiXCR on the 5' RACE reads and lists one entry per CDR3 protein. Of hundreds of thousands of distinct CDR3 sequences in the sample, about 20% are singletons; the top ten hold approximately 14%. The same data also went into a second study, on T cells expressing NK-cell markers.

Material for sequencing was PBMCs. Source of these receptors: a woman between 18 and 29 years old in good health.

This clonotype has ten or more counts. The CDR3 sequence is CASSLSFPDTQYF. DNA of the CDR3: TGTGCCAGCAGCTTGAGTTTTCCAGATACGCAGTATTTT. The chain joins TRBV5-5 to TRBJ2-3, with D hard to call. Trimming took off 1 base at V and 4 bases at J, with 7 bases between the two ends. CDR1 and CDR2 (germline): SGHKS, YYEKEE (reference sequence). This CDR3 has 13 amino acids.

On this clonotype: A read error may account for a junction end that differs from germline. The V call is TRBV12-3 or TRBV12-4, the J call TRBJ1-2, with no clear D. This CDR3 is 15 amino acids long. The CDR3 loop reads CVSSLLAEGYYGYTF. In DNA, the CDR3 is TGTGTCAGCAGTTTACTCGCAGAAGGGTACTATGGCTACACCTTC.

CDR3 DNA sequence: TGTGCCAGCAGTCCCGGCAAGTCCCGGCTAGGCTACACCTTC. Translating gives CASSPGKSRLGYTF. The rearrangement joins TRBV27 to TRBJ1-2; the D is unclear. Germline V CDR1 and CDR2: MNHEY, SMNVEV (reference sequence). Deletions cut 5 bases from V and 8 bases from J, with 18 bases between. The CDR3 runs to 14 residues.

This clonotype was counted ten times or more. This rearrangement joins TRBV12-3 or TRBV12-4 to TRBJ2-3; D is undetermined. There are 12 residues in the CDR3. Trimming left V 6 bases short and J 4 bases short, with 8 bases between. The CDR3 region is CASRGVPDTQYF. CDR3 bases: TGTGCCAGCAGGGGTGTACCAGATACGCAGTATTTT.

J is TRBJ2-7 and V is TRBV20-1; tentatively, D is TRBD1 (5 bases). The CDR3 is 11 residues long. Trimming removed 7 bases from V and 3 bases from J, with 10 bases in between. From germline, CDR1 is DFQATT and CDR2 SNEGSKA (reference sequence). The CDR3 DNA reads TGCAGTGTTCGGACATACTACGAGCAGTACTTC. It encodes CSVRTYYEQYF.

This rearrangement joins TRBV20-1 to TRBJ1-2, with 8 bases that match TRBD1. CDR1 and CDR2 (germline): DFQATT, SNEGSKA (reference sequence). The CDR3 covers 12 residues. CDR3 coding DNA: TGCATGACCGACAGGGGCCTCTATGGCTACACCTTC. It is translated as CMTDRGLYGYTF.

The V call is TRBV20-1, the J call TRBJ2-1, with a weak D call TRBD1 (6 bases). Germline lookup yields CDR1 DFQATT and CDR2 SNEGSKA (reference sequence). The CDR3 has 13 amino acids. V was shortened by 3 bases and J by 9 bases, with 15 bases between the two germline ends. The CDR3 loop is CSARIPGVGEQFF. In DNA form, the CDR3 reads TGCAGTGCTAGGATCCCAGGGGTTGGTGAGCAGTTCTTC.

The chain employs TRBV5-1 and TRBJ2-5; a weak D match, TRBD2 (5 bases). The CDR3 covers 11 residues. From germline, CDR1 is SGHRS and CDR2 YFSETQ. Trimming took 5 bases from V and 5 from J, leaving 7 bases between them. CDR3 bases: TGCGCCAGCAGGGAGGCGGAGACCCAGTACTTC. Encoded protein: CASREAETQYF.

CDR3 sequence: CASSLQGFGEKLFF. The CDR3 DNA follows: TGCGCCAGCAGCTTACAAGGGTTTGGCGAAAAACTGTTTTTT. The V and J genes are TRBV5-1 and TRBJ1-4; D unclear. Germline V lookup: CDR1 SGHRS, CDR2 YFSETQ. Trimming took 2 bases from V and 8 from J, leaving 13 bases between them. CDR3 length equals 14 residues. Supplemented by reference TRBV5-1 and TRBJ1-4, the full variable domain reads KAGVTQTPRYLIKTRGQQVTLSCSPISGHRSVSWYQQTPGQGLQFLFEYFSETQRNKGNFPGRFSGRQFSNSRSEMNVSTLELGDSALYLCASSLQGFGEKLFFGSGTQLSVL.

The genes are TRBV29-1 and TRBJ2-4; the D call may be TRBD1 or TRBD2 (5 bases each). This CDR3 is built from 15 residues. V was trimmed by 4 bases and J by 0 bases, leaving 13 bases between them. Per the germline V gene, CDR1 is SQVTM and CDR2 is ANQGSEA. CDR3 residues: CSVARGAPAKNIQYF. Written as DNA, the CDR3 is TGCAGCGTTGCGAGGGGCGCCCCAGCCAAAAACATTCAGTACTTC.

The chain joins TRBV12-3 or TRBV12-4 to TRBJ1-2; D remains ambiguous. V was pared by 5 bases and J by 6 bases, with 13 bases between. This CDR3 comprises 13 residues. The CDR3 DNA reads TGTGCCAGCAGTCCTCGATGGACCGATGGCTACACCTTC. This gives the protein CASSPRWTDGYTF.

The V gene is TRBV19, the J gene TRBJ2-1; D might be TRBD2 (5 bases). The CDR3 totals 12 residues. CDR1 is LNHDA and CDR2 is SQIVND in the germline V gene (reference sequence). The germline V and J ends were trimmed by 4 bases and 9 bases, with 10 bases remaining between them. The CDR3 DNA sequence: TGTGCCAGTAGTACCGGAGGCCCTGAGCAGTTCTTC. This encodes CASSTGGPEQFF.

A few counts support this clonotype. The CDR3 nucleotides read TGTGCCAGCAGCCATAACCTCTATGGCTACACCTTC. It is translated as CASSHNLYGYTF. The chain joins TRBV7-9 to TRBJ1-2; no clear D gene. Germline CDR1 reads SEHNR; CDR2 reads FQNEAQ (reference sequence). The CDR3 length is 12 residues. The ends were cut back, 5 bases at V and 4 bases at J, with 8 bases in the middle.

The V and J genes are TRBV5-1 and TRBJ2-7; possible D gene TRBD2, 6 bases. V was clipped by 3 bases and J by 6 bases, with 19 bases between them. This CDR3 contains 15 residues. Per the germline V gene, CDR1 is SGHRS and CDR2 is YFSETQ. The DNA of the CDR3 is TGCGCCAGCAGCTCGGCCCTGACTAGTCCCCTCGAGCAGTACTTC. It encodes CASSSALTSPLEQYF. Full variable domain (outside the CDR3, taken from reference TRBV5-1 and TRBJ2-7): KAGVTQTPRYLIKTRGQQVTLSCSPISGHRSVSWYQQTPGQGLQFLFEYFSETQRNKGNFPGRFSGRQFSNSRSEMNVSTLELGDSALYLCASSSALTSPLEQYFGPGTRLTVT.